This T cell receptor beta chain was retrieved from a study of Ad26.COV2.S vaccination and SARS-CoV-2 variants. Whole-study context: Ad26.COV2.S given intramuscularly, once or twice 56 days apart. Study outcomes and limitations: Post-vaccination spike-specific CD8+ and CD4+ T cell responses reportedly had substantial breadth. Assessments of TCR breadth and depth may have underestimated the total T cell responses.

Profiled with immunoSEQ multiplex PCR; TCRdb holds only in-frame clones, not every one. The sample shows about 240,000 clones, roughly 90% of them seen only once. As for this clone: The antigen is not known.

Treatment defined: around 19 received Ad26.COV2.S at low or high dose, single or two shots; several received placebo; per-sample allocation not given. Day 63 after the first injection of vaccine or placebo was the sampling time. V was clipped by 6 bases and J by 4 bases; unmatched bases: 9. The CDR3 is 14 residues long. Germline V CDR1 and CDR2: GTSNPN, SVGIG (reference sequence). The sample here was peripheral blood, taken in a trial of Ad26.COV2.S vaccine versus placebo. This chain uses TRBV30 with TRBJ1-1; 9 bases are shared with TRBD1. The sequence was obtained from a person aged 18-65 years who received the Ad26.COV2.S COVID-19 vaccine or a placebo. The CDR3 DNA reads as TGTGCCTGTAGAACAGGGGGCTGGAGCACTGAAGCTTTCTTT. Its translation: CACRTGGWSTEAFF.